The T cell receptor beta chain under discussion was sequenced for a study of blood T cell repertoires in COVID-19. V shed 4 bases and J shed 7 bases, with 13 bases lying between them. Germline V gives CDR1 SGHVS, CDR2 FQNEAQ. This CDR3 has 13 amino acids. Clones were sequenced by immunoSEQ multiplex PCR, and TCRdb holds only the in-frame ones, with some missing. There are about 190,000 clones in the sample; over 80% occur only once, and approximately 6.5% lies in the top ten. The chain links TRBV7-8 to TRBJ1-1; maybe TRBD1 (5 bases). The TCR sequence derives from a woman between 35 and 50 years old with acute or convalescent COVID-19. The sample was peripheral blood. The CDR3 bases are TGTGCCAGCAGCTCAAGGGACGGGGGTGAAGCTTTCTTT. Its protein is CASSSRDGGEAFF.